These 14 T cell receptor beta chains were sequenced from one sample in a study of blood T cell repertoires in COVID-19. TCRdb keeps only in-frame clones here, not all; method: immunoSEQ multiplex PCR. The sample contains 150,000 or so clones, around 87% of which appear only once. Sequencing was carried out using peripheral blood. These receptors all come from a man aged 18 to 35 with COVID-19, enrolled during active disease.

The CDR3 DNA follows: TGTGCCTGGACAAGGACAGGAAACAATGAGCAGTTCTTC. It yields the protein CAWTRTGNNEQFF. V usage is TRBV30 and J usage is TRBJ2-1; 7 nucleotides agree with TRBD1. V lost 4 bases and J lost 5; bases outside the gene matches: 5. In germline, CDR1 is GTSNPN, CDR2 SVGIG (reference sequence). This CDR3 has 13 amino acids.

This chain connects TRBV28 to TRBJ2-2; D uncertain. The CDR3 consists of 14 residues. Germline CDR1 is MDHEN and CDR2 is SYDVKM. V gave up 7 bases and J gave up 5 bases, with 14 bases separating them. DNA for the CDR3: TGTGCCAGCACCCCGTATGCAGTTACCGGGGAGCTGTTTTTT. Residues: CASTPYAVTGELFF.

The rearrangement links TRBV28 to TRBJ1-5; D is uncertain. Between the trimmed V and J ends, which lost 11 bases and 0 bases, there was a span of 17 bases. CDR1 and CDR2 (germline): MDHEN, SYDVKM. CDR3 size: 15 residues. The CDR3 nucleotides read TGTGCCGCAAAGATCCCATCGGGTAGCAATCAGCCCCAGCATTTT. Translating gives CAAKIPSGSNQPQHF.

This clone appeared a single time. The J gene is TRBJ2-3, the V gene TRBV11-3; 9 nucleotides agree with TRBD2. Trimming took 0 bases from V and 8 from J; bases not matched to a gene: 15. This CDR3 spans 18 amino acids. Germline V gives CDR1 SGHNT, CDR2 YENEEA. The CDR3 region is CASSLDNRMGGRAPTQYF. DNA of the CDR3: TGTGCCAGCAGCTTAGATAATAGGATGGGCGGGAGGGCCCCTACGCAGTATTTT.

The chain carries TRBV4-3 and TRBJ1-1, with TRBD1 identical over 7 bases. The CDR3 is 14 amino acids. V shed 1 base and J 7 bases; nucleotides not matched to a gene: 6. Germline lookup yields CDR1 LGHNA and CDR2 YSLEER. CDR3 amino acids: CASSQGGRTGEAFF. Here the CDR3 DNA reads TGCGCCAGCAGCCAAGGGGGAAGGACAGGTGAAGCTTTCTTT.

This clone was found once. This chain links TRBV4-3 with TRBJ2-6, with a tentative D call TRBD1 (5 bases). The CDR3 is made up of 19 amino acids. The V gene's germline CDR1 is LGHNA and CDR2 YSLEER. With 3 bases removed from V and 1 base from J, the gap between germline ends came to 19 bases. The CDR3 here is CASSQGSRAVVSGANVLTF. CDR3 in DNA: TGCGCCAGCAGCCAGGGCAGCAGGGCGGTGGTATCTGGGGCCAACGTCCTGACTTTC.

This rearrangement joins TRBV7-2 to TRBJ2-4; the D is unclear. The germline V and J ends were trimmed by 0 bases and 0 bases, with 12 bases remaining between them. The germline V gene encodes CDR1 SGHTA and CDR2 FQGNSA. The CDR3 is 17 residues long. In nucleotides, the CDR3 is TGTGCCAGCAGCTTAGCGCCCCCCAGACTAGCCAAAAACATTCAGTACTTC. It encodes CASSLAPPRLAKNIQYF. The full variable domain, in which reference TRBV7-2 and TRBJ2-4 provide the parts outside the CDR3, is GAGVSQSPSNKVTEKGKDVELRCDPISGHTALYWYRQSLGQGLEFLIYFQGNSAPDKSGLPSDRFSAERTGGSVSTLTIQRTQQEDSAVYLCASSLAPPRLAKNIQYFGAGTRLSVL.

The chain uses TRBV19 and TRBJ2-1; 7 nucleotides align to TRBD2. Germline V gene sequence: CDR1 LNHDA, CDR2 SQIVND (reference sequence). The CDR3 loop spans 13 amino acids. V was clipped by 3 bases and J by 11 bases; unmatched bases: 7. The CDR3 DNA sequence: TGTGCCAGTAGTATGGTAGCGGGTACCCAGCAGTTCTTC. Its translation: CASSMVAGTQQFF.

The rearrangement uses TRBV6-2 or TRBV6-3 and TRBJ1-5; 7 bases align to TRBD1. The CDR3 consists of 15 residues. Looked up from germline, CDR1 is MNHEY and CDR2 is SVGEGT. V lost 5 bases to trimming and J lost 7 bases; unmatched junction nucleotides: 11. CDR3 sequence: CASSKQTGQGQPQHF. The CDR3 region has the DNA TGTGCCAGCAGTAAACAGACAGGGCAGGGGCAGCCCCAGCATTTT.

CDR3 in DNA: TGTGCCTGTACAGGGGGTAATTCACCCCTCCACTTT. Translation: CACTGGNSPLHF. The chain carries TRBV10-3 and TRBJ1-6; 8 nucleotides line up with TRBD1. The length of the CDR3 is 12 residues. The junction had 3 bases not matched to a gene; V was cut back by 11 bases and J by 6 bases. Germline CDR1 is ENHRY and CDR2 is SYGVKD.

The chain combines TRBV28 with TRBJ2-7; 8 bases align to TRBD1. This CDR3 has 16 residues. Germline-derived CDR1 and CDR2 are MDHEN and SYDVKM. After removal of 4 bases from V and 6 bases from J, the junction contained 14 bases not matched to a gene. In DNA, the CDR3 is TGTGCCAGCAGTTCCCCAGGGGGCCCTGCCTTGGGCGAGCAGTACTTC. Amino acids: CASSSPGGPALGEQYF.

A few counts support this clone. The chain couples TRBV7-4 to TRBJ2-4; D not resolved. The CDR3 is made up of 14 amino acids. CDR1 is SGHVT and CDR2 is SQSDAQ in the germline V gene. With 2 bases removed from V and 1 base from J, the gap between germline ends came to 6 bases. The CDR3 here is CASSLFGAKNIQYF. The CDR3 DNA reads TGTGCCAGCAGCTTATTCGGGGCCAAAAACATTCAGTACTTC.

In nucleotides, the CDR3 is TGTGCCAGCAGCCAATTAGGACAGGGGGCATCCTTTGGCTCCTACAATGAGCAGTTCTTC. This codes for CASSQLGQGASFGSYNEQFF. The chain uses TRBV9 and TRBJ2-1, with 11 nucleotides matching TRBD1. V dropped 4 bases and J dropped 0; count of bases not matched to a gene: 15. This CDR3 is built from 20 residues. Germline V gene data show CDR1 as SGDLS and CDR2 as YYNGEE.

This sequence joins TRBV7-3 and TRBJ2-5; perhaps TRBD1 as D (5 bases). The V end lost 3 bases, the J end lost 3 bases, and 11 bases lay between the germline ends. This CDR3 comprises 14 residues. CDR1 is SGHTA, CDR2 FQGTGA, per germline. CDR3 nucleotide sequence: TGTGCCAGCAGCTTTTCCCCCAGGGAAGAGACCCAGTACTTC. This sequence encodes CASSFSPREETQYF.